One T cell receptor beta chain is described in this entry. The antigen is not known. This CDR3 is built from 16 residues. Looked up from germline, CDR1 is MNHNS and CDR2 is SASEGT. V was clipped by 7 bases and J by 4 bases; unmatched bases: 12. These data originate in a study of T cell repertoires in cytomegalovirus infection. Across the study: The authors relied on CMV epitopes, both recently identified HLA-C-restricted and well-studied HLA-B-restricted. Evidence of both CMV infection and a matching HLA type came from public TCR beta signatures.

TCRdb fed the reads into MiXCR, producing one record per CDR3 protein. Of about 360,000 distinct CDR3 sequences in the sample, about 34% were seen once. The study's findings and limits: The cumulative frequency of public TCR beta families distinguished individuals who carried CMV together with the relevant HLA. Dominant in the ex vivo response were TCR beta clonotypes restricted by HLA-C and specific for CMV.

The chain uses TRBV6-1 and TRBJ2-3, with TRBD1 matching over 9 bases. This TCR was recovered from a human donor in good health (CMV status not recorded). Some clones in this sample may be carry-over from other donors' samples. Sequencing was performed on cultured PBMCs, taken from culture after CMV antigen stimulation. For the CDR3, the DNA is TGTGCCAGCATCCCGGGACAGGGTCCGGGGGCAGATACGCAGTATTTT. Translated, it gives CASIPGQGPGADTQYF.